This TCR beta chain comes out of a study of blood T cells in healthy people across ages. Overall study: In model experiments, template switching was able to capture about one barcoded beta molecule for every two T cells that were present.

Regarding the study as a whole: In the absence of known donor CMV status, changes in expanded clonotypes were possibly confounded.

Per the germline V gene, CDR1 is MNHEY and CDR2 is SVGEGT. The CDR3 has 16 residues. The second PCR ran roughly 7 to 12 cycles with a sample-barcoded 5' primer and J-beta primers. Each TCR beta cDNA got a 12-nucleotide random molecular identifier. MiXCR was run by TCRdb on the 5' RACE reads, yielding one entry per CDR3 protein. The repertoire holds fewer than 950,000 distinct CDR3 sequences, with 50% to 65% as singletons. At least 6 million PBMCs were isolated per sample. As concerns this clonotype: The antigen remains undetermined.

The gene calls are TRBV6-2 or TRBV6-3 and TRBJ2-4; 9 bases line up with TRBD2. The end of the DNA aligns better with TRBJ2-7, so the J call may be wrong. The sample was blood. This sequence originates from a man older than 75 in good health. The CDR3 bases are TGTGCCAGCAGTTACTCGATTAGCGGGAGTTATTACGAGCAGTACTTC. It codes for CASSYSISGSYYEQYF.